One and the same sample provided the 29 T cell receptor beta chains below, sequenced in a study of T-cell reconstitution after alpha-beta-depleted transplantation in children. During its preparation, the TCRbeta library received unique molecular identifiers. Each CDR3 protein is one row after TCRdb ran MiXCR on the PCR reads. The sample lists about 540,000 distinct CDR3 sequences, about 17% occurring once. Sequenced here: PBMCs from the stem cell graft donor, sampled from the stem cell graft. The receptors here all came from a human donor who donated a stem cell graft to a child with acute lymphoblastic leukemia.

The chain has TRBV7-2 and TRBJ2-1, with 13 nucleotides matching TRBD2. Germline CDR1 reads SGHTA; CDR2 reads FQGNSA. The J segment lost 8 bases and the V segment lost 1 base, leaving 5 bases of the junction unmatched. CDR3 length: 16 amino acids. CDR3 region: CASSLGSGLAGYEQFF. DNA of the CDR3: TGTGCCAGCAGCTTAGGGTCGGGACTAGCGGGATATGAGCAGTTCTTC.

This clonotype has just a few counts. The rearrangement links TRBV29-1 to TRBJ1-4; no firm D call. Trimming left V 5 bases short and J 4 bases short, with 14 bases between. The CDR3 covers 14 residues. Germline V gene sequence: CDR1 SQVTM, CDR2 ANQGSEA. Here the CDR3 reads CSVRRVHHNEKLFF. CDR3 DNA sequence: TGCAGCGTTCGACGGGTCCATCATAATGAAAAACTGTTTTTT.

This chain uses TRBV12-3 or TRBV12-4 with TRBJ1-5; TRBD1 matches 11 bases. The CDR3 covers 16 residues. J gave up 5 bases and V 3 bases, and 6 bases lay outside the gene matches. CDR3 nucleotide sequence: TGTGCCAGCAGTTTTGGGACAGGGGGAAGCCATCAGCCCCAGCATTTT. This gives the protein CASSFGTGGSHQPQHF.

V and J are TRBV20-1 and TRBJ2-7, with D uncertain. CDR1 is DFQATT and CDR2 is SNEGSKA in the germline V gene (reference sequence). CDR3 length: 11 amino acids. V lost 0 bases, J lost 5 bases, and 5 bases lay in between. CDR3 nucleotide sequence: TGCAGTGCTAGAGATACCGACGAGCAGTACTTC. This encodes CSARDTDEQYF.

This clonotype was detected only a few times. CDR3: CASSLDGLLRQYF. CDR3 DNA sequence: TGCGCCAGCAGCTTGGATGGGCTCCTGAGACAGTACTTC. The gene calls are TRBV5-1 and TRBJ2-7; D gene ambiguous. Per the germline V gene, CDR1 is SGHRS and CDR2 is YFSETQ. Trimming took off 0 bases at V and 10 bases at J, with 14 bases between the two ends. CDR3 length: 13 amino acids.

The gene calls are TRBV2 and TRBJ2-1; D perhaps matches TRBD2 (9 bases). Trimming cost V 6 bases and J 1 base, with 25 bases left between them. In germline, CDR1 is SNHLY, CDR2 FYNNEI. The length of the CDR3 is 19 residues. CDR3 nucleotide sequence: TGTGCCAGCAGCTTCCCGGACAGGGATAGCGGGAGATCCTACAATGAGCAGTTCTTC. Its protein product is CASSFPDRDSGRSYNEQFF.

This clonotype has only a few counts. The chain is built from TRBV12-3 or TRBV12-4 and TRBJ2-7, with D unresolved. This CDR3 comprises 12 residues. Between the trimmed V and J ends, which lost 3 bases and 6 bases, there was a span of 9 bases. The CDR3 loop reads CASSLALLEQYF. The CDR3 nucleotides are TGTGCCAGCAGTTTGGCCCTTCTCGAGCAGTACTTC.

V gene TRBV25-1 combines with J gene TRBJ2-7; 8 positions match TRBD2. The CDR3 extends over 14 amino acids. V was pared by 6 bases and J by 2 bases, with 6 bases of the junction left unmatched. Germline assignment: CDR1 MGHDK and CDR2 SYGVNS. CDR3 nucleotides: TGTGCCAGCAGCGTACTAGCGGACACCTACGAGCAGTACTTC. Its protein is CASSVLADTYEQYF.

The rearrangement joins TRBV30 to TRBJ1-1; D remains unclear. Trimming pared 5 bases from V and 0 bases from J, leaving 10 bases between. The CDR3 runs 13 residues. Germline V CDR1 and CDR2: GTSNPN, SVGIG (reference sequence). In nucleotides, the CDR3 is TGTGCCTGGGGGATTCAGATGAACACTGAAGCTTTCTTT. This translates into CAWGIQMNTEAFF. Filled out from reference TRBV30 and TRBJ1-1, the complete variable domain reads SQTIHQWPATLVQPVGSPLSLECTVEGTSNPNLYWYRQAAGRGLQLLFYSVGIGQISSEVPQNLSASRPQDRQFILSSKKLLLSDSGFYLCAWGIQMNTEAFFGQGTRLTVV.

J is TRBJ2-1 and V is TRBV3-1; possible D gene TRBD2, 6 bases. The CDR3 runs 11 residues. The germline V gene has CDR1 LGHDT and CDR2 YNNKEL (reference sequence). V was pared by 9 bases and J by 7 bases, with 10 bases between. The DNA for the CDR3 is TGTGCCAGTAGAGGACTAAATGAGCAGTTCTTC. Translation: CASRGLNEQFF.

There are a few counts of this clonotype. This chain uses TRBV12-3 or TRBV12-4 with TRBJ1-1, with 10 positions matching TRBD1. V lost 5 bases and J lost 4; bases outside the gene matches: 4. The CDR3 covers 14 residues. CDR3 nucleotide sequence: TGTGCCAGCAGTCGGACAGGGGGTGTCACTGAAGCTTTCTTT. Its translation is CASSRTGGVTEAFF.

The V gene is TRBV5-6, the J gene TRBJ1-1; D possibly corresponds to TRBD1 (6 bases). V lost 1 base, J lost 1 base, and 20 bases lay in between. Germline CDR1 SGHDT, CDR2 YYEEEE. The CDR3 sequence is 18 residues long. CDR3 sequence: CASSLWVMMGTPNTEAFF. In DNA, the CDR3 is TGTGCCAGCAGCTTGTGGGTAATGATGGGGACACCGAACACTGAAGCTTTCTTT.

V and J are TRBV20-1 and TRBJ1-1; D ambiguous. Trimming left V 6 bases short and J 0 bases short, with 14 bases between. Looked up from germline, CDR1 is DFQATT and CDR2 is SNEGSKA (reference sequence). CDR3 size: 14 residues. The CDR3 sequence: CSAHLRGLNTEAFF. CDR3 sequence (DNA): TGCAGTGCCCACCTACGAGGGTTGAACACTGAAGCTTTCTTT.

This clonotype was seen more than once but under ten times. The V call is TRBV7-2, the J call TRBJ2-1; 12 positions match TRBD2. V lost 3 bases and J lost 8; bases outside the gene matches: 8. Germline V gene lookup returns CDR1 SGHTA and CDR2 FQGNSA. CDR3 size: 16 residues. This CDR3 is CASSLTSGSLLDEQFF. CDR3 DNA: TGTGCCAGCAGCTTGACTAGCGGGAGTTTGCTGGATGAGCAGTTCTTC. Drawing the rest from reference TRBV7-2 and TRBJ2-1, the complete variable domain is GAGVSQSPSNKVTEKGKDVELRCDPISGHTALYWYRQSLGQGLEFLIYFQGNSAPDKSGLPSDRFSAERTGGSVSTLTIQRTQQEDSAVYLCASSLTSGSLLDEQFFGPGTRLTVL.

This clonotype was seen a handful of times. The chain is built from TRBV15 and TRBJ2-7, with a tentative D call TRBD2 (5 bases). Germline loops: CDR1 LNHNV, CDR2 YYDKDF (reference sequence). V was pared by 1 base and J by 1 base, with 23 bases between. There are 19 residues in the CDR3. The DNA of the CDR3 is TGTGCCACCAGCAGAGGATGGCTCACCCCTAGCCCCTCGTCCTACGAGCAGTACTTC. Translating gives CATSRGWLTPSPSSYEQYF. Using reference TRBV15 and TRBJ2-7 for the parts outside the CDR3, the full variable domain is DAMVIQNPRYQVTQFGKPVTLSCSQTLNHNVMYWYQQKSSQAPKLLFHYYDKDFNNEADTPDNFQSRRPNTSFCFLDIRSPGLGDTAMYLCATSRGWLTPSPSSYEQYFGPGTRLTVT.

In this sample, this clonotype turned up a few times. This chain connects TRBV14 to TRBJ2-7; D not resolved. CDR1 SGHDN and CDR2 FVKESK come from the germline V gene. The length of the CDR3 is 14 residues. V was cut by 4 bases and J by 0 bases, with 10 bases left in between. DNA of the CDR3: TGTGCCAGCAGCCGCCCTACCAGCTCCTACGAGCAGTACTTC. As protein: CASSRPTSSYEQYF.

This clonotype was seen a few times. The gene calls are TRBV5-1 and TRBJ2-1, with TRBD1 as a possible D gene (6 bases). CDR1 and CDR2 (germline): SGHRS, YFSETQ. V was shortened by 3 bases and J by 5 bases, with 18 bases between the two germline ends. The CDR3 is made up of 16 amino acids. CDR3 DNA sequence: TGCGCCAGCAGCTCACAGGGTACAAGGGGCCACAATGAGCAGTTCTTC. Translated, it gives CASSSQGTRGHNEQFF.

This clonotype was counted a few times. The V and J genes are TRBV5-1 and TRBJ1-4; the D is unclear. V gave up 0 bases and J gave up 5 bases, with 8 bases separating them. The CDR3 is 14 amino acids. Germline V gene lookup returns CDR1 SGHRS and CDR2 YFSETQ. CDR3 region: CASSLATGNEKLFF. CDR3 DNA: TGCGCCAGCAGCTTGGCCACGGGAAATGAAAAACTGTTTTTT.

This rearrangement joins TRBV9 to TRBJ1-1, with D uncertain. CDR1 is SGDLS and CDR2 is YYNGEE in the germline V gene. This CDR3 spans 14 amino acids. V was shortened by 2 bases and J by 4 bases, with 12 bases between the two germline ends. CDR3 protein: CASSVGVAGTEAFF. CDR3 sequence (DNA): TGTGCCAGCAGCGTCGGGGTCGCGGGCACTGAAGCTTTCTTT.

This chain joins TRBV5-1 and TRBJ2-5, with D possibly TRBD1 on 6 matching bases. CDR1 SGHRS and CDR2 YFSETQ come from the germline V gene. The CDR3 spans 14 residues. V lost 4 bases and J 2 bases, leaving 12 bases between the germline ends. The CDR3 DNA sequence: TGCGCCAGCAGCCAGGGACACCCTCAAGAGACCCAGTACTTC. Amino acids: CASSQGHPQETQYF.

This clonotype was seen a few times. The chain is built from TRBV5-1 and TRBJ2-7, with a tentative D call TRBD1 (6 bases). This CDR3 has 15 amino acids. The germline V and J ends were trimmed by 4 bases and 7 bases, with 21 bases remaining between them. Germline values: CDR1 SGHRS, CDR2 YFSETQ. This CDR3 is CASSVLQGPSGEQYF. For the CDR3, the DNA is TGCGCCAGCAGCGTCTTACAGGGCCCCTCGGGGGAGCAGTACTTC.

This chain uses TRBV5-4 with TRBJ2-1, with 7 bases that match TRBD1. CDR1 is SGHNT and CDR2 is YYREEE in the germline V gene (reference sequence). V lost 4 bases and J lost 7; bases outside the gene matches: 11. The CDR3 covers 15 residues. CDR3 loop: CASSAGTLQGNEQFF. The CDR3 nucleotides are TGTGCCAGCAGCGCCGGCACCCTACAGGGGAATGAGCAGTTCTTC. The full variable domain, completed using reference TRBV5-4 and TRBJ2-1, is ETGVTQSPTHLIKTRGQQVTLRCSSQSGHNTVSWYQQALGQGPQFIFQYYREEENGRGNFPPRFSGLQFPNYSSELNVNALELDDSALYLCASSAGTLQGNEQFFGPGTRLTVL.

The CDR3 is CASSPSGGTQYEQYF. CDR3 nucleotides: TGTGCCAGCAGCCCCTCGGGCGGTACACAGTACGAGCAGTACTTC. J is TRBJ2-7 and V is TRBV3-1, with no clear D. Looked up from germline, CDR1 is LGHDT and CDR2 is YNNKEL (reference sequence). The ends were cut back, 4 bases at V and 4 bases at J, with 17 bases in the middle. The CDR3 runs 15 residues.

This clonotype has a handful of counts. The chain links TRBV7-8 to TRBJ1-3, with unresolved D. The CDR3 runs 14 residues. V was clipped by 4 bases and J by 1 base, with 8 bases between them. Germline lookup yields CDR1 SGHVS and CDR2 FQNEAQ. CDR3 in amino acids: CASSSLFSGNTIYF. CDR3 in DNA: TGTGCCAGCAGCTCGCTGTTTTCTGGAAACACCATATATTTT. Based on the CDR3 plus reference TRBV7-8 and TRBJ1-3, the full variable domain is GAGVSQSPRYKVAKRGQDVALRCDPISGHVSLFWYQQALGQGPEFLTYFQNEAQLDKSGLPSDRFFAERPEGSVSTLKIQRTQQEDSAVYLCASSSLFSGNTIYFGEGSWLTVV.

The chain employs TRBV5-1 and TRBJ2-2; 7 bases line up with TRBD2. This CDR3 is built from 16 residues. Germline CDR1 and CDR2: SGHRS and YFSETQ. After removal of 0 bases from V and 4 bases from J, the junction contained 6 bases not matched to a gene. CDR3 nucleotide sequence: TGCGCCAGCAGCTTGGTAGAGCGGGGAGGCACCGGGGAGCTGTTTTTT. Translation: CASSLVERGGTGELFF.

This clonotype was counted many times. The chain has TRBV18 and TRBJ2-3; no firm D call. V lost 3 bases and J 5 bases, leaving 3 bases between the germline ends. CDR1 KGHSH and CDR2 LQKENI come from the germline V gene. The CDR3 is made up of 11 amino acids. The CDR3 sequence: CASSPKDTQYF. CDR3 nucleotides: TGTGCCAGCTCACCTAAAGATACGCAGTATTTT.

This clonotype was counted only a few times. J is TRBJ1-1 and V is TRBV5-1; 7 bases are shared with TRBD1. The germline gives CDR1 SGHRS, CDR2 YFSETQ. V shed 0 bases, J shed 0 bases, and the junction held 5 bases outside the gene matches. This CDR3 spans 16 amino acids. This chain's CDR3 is CASSLAGGGLNTEAFF. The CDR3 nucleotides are TGCGCCAGCAGCTTGGCTGGAGGGGGCCTGAACACTGAAGCTTTCTTT.

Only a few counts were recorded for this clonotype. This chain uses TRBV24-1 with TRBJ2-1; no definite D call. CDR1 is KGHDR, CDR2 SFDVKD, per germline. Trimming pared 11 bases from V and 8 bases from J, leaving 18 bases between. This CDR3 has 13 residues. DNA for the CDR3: TGTGCCAACCTAATGGGCCGCCCCGATGAGCAGTTCTTC. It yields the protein CANLMGRPDEQFF.

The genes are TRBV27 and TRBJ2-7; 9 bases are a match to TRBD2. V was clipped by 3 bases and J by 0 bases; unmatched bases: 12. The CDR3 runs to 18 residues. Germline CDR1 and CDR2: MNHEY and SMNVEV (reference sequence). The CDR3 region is CASSFRLAGGRSSYEQYF. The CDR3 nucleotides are TGTGCCAGCAGTTTCCGTCTGGCGGGAGGGAGGAGCTCCTACGAGCAGTACTTC.